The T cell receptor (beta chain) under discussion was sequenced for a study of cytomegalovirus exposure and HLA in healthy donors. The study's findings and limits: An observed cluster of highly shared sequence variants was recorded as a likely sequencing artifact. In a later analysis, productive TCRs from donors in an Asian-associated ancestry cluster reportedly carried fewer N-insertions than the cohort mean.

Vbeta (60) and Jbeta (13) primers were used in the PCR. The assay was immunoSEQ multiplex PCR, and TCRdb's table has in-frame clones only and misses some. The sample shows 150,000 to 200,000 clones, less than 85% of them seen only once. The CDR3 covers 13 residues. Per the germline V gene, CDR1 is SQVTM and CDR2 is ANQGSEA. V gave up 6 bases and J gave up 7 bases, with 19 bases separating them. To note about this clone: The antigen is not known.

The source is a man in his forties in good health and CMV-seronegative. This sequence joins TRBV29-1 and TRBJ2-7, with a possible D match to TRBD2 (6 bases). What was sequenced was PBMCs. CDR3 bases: TGCAGCGTGCGTAAGGACTACTTCGGAGAGCAGTACTTC. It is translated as CSVRKDYFGEQYF.